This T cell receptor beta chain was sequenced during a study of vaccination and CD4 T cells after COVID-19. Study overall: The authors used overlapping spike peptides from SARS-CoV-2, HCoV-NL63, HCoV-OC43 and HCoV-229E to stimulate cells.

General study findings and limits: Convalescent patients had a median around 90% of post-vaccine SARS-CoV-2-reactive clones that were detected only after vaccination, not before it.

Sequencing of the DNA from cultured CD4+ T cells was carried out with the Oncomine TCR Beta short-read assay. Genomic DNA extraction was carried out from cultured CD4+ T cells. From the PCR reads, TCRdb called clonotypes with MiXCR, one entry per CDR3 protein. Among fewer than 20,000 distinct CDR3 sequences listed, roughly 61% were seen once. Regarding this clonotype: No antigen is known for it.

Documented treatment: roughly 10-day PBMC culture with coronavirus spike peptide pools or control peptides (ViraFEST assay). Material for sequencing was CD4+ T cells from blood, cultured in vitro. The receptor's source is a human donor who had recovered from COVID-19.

As DNA, the CDR3 is TGTGCCAGCAGTTTAGCTGGCTACAATGAGCAGTTCTTC. Its protein product is CASSLAGYNEQFF. The chain joins TRBV27 to TRBJ2-1; no firm D call. The CDR3 runs 13 residues. V was clipped by 2 bases and J by 3 bases, with 5 bases between them. Germline V lookup: CDR1 MNHEY, CDR2 SMNVEV (reference sequence).